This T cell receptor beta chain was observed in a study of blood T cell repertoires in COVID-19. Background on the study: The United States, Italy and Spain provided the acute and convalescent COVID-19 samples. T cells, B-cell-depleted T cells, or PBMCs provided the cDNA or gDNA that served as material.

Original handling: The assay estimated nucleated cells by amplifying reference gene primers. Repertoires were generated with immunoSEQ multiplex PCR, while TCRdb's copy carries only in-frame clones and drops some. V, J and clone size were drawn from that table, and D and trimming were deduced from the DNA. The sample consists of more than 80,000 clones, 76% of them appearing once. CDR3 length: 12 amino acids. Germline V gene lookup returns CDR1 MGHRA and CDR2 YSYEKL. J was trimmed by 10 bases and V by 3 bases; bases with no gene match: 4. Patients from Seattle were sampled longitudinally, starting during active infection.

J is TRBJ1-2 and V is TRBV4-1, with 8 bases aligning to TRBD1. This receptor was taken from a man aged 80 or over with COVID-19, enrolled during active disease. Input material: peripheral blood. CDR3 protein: CASSQDRAYYTF. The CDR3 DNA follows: TGCGCCAGCAGCCAGGACAGGGCCTACTACACCTTC.